This is a list of T cell receptor beta chains from one sample in a study of Graves' ophthalmopathy and Graves' hyperthyroidism. TCRdb independently ran MiXCR on the multiplex PCR reads; one entry per CDR3 protein. In the table there are hundreds of thousands of distinct CDR3 sequences, approximately 40% of which are singletons. The source material was peripheral blood. The source is an adult man with Graves' ophthalmopathy. The CDR3 runs from the conserved cysteine through the conserved F or W. D genes are given only for firm matches. Only some rows state a clone size, as once, few, many or a class for expanded clones.

clone size,J gene,D gene,V gene,CDR3 DNA,CDR3 protein
once,TRBJ1-1,-,TRBV6-1,TGTGCCAGCGGCTTATTTACAGGTGGGACTGAAGCTTTCTTT,CASGLFTGGTEAFF
-,TRBJ2-5,TRBD2,TRBV9,TGTGCCAGCAGCCAAGACCCCACTAGCGGGGGGGAGACCCAGTACTTC,CASSQDPTSGGETQYF
-,TRBJ2-5,-,TRBV19,TGTGCCAGTAGTATACGTCTCTCGCAAGAGACCCAGTACTTC,CASSIRLSQETQYF
many,TRBJ2-5,-,TRBV2,TGTGCCAGCAGTCCAGTAGCCCAAGAGACCCAGTACTTC,CASSPVAQETQYF
once,TRBJ2-3,-,TRBV20-1,TGCAGTGCTAGCCGGGAGATGACAGATACGCAGTATTTT,CSASREMTDTQYF
-,TRBJ1-1,-,TRBV7-9,TGTGCCAGCAGCTTGTGGCCGGTAAGAGGGGCGGGCACTGAAGCTTTCTTT,CASSLWPVRGAGTEAFF
once,TRBJ2-5,TRBD1,TRBV29-1,TGCAGCGTGATAAAGGGGGCGAGGGAGACCCAGTACTTC,CSVIKGARETQYF
-,TRBJ1-6,-,TRBV15,TGTGCCACCAGCAGAGATCCCATAAGAAACAGGATTAATTCACCCCTCCACTTT,CATSRDPIRNRINSPLHF
-,TRBJ1-1,TRBD1,TRBV10-1,TGCGCCAGCAGTGCGGACAGGTATTTTGGCACTGAAGCTTTCTTT,CASSADRYFGTEAFF
few,TRBJ1-5,-,TRBV24-1,TGTGCCAGCAGTTTCACCGGGTCAAGGCGTATACCGCAGCCCCAGCATTTT,CASSFTGSRRIPQPQHF
-,TRBJ2-1,-,TRBV6-1,TGTGCCAGCAGTTACCCGGACTCGACATCAGCTGAGCAGTTCTTC,CASSYPDSTSAEQFF
-,TRBJ1-1,-,TRBV19,TGTGCCAGTAGTCGTATCGGACGAAGAAACACTGAAGCTTTCTTT,CASSRIGRRNTEAFF
-,TRBJ2-2,-,TRBV25-1,TGTGCCAGCAGTTTTCTGGGCGGGGAGCTGTTTTTT,CASSFLGGELFF
many,TRBJ2-5,-,TRBV24-1,TGTGCCACCAGTGATTCCCAACGTGTGGCCCAAGAGACCCAGTACTTC,CATSDSQRVAQETQYF
-,TRBJ2-5,TRBD1,TRBV7-9,TGTGCCAGCAGCTTCTTGGGACAGGGAGCAGAGACCCAGTACTTC,CASSFLGQGAETQYF
many,TRBJ1-6,-,TRBV2,TGTGCCAGCAGTGGACAACAGGGCGGGAATTCACCCCTCCACTTT,CASSGQQGGNSPLHF
few,TRBJ1-2,-,TRBV2,TGTGCCAGCAGTTACGGGGCGGAGCAGGGCTACACCTTC,CASSYGAEQGYTF
-,TRBJ1-1,-,TRBV5-1,TGCGCCAGCAGCTTGGGGGCAGGCACCCCAGGGAACACTGAAGCTTTCTTT,CASSLGAGTPGNTEAFF
-,TRBJ2-3,-,TRBV19,TGTGCCAGTAGCTCGCAACCAACTAGCACAGATACGCAGTATTTT,CASSSQPTSTDTQYF
-,TRBJ2-7,TRBD2,TRBV7-8,TGTGCCAGCAGCCCCGAAGCGGGGGCCTACGAGCAGTACTTC,CASSPEAGAYEQYF
many,TRBJ1-4,-,TRBV10-2,TGCGCCAGCAGTGCTCGTAATGAAAAACTGTTTTTT,CASSARNEKLFF
many,TRBJ2-5,-,TRBV7-2,TGTGCCAGCAACAGGGCGGGGGCCGTACAAGAGACCCAGTACTTC,CASNRAGAVQETQYF
few,TRBJ2-5,-,TRBV20-1,TGCAGTGCTATCAAGGGGGAAGAGACCCAGTACTTC,CSAIKGEETQYF
-,TRBJ2-7,-,TRBV7-9,TGTGCCAGCAGCTTAGGGGTCCCTTTTTCCTACGAGCAGGACTTC,CASSLGVPFSYEQDF
-,TRBJ2-5,TRBD1,TRBV20-1,TGCAGTGCTAATTTCGGGACAGGAGATCAAGAGACCCAGTACTTC,CSANFGTGDQETQYF
many,TRBJ1-1,-,TRBV25-1,TGTGCCAGCAGCGACCACAGGAAGAACACTGAAGCTTTCTTT,CASSDHRKNTEAFF
-,TRBJ2-3,-,TRBV25-1,TGTGCCATCACCCCGCGGGACGGGAAGACAGATACGCAGTATTTT,CAITPRDGKTDTQYF
few,TRBJ2-7,-,TRBV7-8,TGTGCCAGCAGCTTAGTAGGAGGGGCGGAGTACGAGCAGTACTTC,CASSLVGGAEYEQYF
once,TRBJ2-7,-,TRBV2,TGTGCCAGCAGCCCATGTAAAAACTACGAGCAGTACTTC,CASSPCKNYEQYF
-,TRBJ2-5,TRBD2,TRBV27,TGTGCCAGCAGTTTCGGTTCTAGCGGGGATCAAGAGACCCAGTACTTC,CASSFGSSGDQETQYF
many,TRBJ1-5,-,TRBV2,TGTGCCAGCAGGTACAGTAGCAATCAGCCCCAGCATTTT,CASRYSSNQPQHF
-,TRBJ1-1,-,TRBV29-1,TGCAGCGTTGCCCCGGCGAACACTGAAGCTTTCTTT,CSVAPANTEAFF
-,TRBJ1-3,TRBD1,TRBV7-2,TGTGCCAGCAGCCGCAAGGGGACAGAAAACACCATATATTTT,CASSRKGTENTIYF
-,TRBJ2-7,TRBD1,TRBV9,TGTGCCAGCAGCGTAGGATCAACAGGGGGCCGAGGCGAGCAGTACTTC,CASSVGSTGGRGEQYF
few,TRBJ2-7,TRBD1,TRBV12-3/TRBV12-4,TGTGCCAGCAGTTTGACAGGGGTTGCCCACGAGCAGTACTTC,CASSLTGVAHEQYF
few,TRBJ2-7,-,TRBV5-4,TGTGCCAGCAGCGTCCGGGACGGTAGCTCCTACGAGCAGTACTTC,CASSVRDGSSYEQYF
-,TRBJ1-2,-,TRBV19,TGTGCCAGTAGTATAGATCAATCGTCCGGGGCTTACTATGGCTACACCTTC,CASSIDQSSGAYYGYTF
-,TRBJ1-4,-,TRBV10-3,TGTGCCATCAGGGCAGGGATGGCTGAAAAACTGTTTTTT,CAIRAGMAEKLFF
few,TRBJ1-5,-,TRBV6-6,TGTGCCAGCAGTTACTTAGGGGCGGACAGCAATCAGCCCCAGCATTTT,CASSYLGADSNQPQHF
many,TRBJ1-2,TRBD1,TRBV7-8,TGTGCCAGCAGCTTACGATTCGGACAGGGGGCGTTTGCTGGCTACACCTTC,CASSLRFGQGAFAGYTF
many,TRBJ1-2,-,TRBV29-1,TGCAGCGAGGCGGTAGGGGCTGGCTACACCTTC,CSEAVGAGYTF
many,TRBJ1-2,TRBD1,TRBV7-2,TGTGCCAGCAGCTTATTGGCAGGGGGCAGTATGGCCTATGGCTACACCTTC,CASSLLAGGSMAYGYTF
-,TRBJ1-6,-,TRBV11-2,TGTGCCAGCAGAAGAGAAGGGAGATTGGGAACTAATTCACCCCTCCACTTT,CASRREGRLGTNSPLHF
-,TRBJ1-4,-,TRBV7-9,TGTGCCAGCACCCGCGGGGGGACATTTGAAAAACTGTTTTTT,CASTRGGTFEKLFF
-,TRBJ2-7,-,TRBV20-1,TGCAGTGCTAGAGGGTTTGGGCTTGAGCAGTACTTC,CSARGFGLEQYF
once,TRBJ1-2,-,TRBV7-9,TGTGCCAGCAGCTTAATAGCCGGGGACTCCTATGGCTACACCTTC,CASSLIAGDSYGYTF
many,TRBJ1-2,-,TRBV29-1,TGCAGCGCAAGAACAACTCACAACTATGGCTACACCTTC,CSARTTHNYGYTF
-,TRBJ1-1,TRBD1,TRBV29-1,TGCAGCGTTGCTGGACAGGGTGAAGCTTTCTTT,CSVAGQGEAFF
-,TRBJ2-7,TRBD1,TRBV7-9,TGTGCCAGCAGTTACCTGGGTTCCGGCGACAGGGACGAGCAGTACTTC,CASSYLGSGDRDEQYF
many,TRBJ2-7,-,TRBV19,TGTGCCAGTAGTCCAAGACTGGGTTCCTACGAGCAGTACTTC,CASSPRLGSYEQYF
-,TRBJ1-4,TRBD1,TRBV2,TGTGCCAGCAGAGACAGGGGCGGTGATGAAAAACTGTTTTTT,CASRDRGGDEKLFF
-,TRBJ2-2,-,TRBV7-9,TGTGCCAGTAGTAGCGGAATGAACACCGGGGAGCTGTTTTTT,CASSSGMNTGELFF
-,TRBJ1-1,TRBD1,TRBV11-1,TGTGCCAGCAGCCGACGCGACAGGGGGCGAATAGGTGAAGCTTTCTTT,CASSRRDRGRIGEAFF